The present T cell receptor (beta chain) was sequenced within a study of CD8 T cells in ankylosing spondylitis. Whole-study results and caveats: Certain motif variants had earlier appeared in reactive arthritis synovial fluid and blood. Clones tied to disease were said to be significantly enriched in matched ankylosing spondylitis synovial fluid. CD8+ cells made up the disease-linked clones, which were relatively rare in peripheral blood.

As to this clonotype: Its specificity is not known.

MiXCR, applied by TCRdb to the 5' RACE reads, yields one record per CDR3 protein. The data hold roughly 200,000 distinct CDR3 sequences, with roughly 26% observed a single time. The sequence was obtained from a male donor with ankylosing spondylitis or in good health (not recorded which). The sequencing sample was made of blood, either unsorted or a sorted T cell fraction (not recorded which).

CDR3 nucleotides: TGTGCCATCCGCGACGACATAGGAGCTGGAAACACCATATATTTT. Amino acid sequence: CAIRDDIGAGNTIYF. The gene calls are TRBV19 and TRBJ1-3; D not resolved. Per the germline V gene, CDR1 is LNHDA and CDR2 is SQIVND (reference sequence). This CDR3 spans 15 amino acids. V lost 10 bases and J 2 bases, leaving 18 bases between the germline ends.